This TCR beta chain was identified in a study of shared T cell receptors in the human thymus. TCRdb's table, derived via immunoSEQ multiplex PCR, lists solely in-frame clones and lacks some. The sample holds about 610,000 clones, approximately 87% seen once. This clone has only one observation. Germline values: CDR1 SQVTM, CDR2 ANQGSEA. V was pared by 6 bases and J by 4 bases, with 16 bases between. CDR3 length: 15 residues. This sample also belongs to another study, concerning human thymus T cells. Per that paper: Healthy Finnish infants undergoing corrective surgery for congenital heart defects were the donors. From resections taken during corrective heart surgery, the thymus tissue was obtained. Thymic and blood repertoires showed apparently biased V and J gene usage. Related reports documented highly overlapping thymic repertoires among unrelated individuals.

What was sequenced was thymocytes. V gene TRBV29-1 combines with J gene TRBJ2-6, with D hard to call. This clonotype originated in a boy under three years old with a congenital heart defect. This chain's CDR3 is CSVLVRLKGANVLTF. Here the CDR3 DNA reads TGCAGCGTCCTGGTGAGACTGAAAGGGGCCAACGTCCTGACTTTC.